The clone carrying this T cell receptor beta chain has at least ten counts. No antigen is known for it. The sample is drawn from a study of spatial heterogeneity in lung cancer. Study-wide context: PBMC samples from follow-up, where available, were sequenced a median of around two years after resection. Mean representation of each unique TCR and UMI combination in the raw reads exceeded nine occurrences.

TCR cDNA molecules each had a unique molecular identifier. TCRdb fed the 5' RACE reads into MiXCR, producing one record per CDR3 protein. The table lists more than 95,000 distinct CDR3 sequences, 9% to 15% of them singletons. Stated time point: blood at routine non-recurrence follow-up after resection. Tumor, nontumor lung or frozen PBMC supplied whole RNA, sequenced without sorting. This CDR3 has 14 residues. V was clipped by 5 bases and J by 4 bases, with 14 bases between them. Per the germline V gene, CDR1 is SGHTA and CDR2 is FQGNSA. General observations from the study: In blood, ubiquitous expanded tumor TCRs appeared more at resection than follow-up.

The TCR sequence derives from a male donor with early-stage non-small cell lung cancer. The chain carries TRBV7-2 and TRBJ2-5; TRBD1 is a possible D gene (7 bases). This specimen was PBMCs, taken at follow-up. This CDR3 reads CASSGGGSLETQYF. Written as DNA, the CDR3 is TGTGCCAGCAGCGGAGGGGGCAGCTTAGAGACCCAGTACTTC.